A selection of T cell receptor beta chains follows, all from one sample in a study of blood T cells in healthy people across ages. MiXCR, applied by TCRdb to the 5' RACE reads, yields one record per CDR3 protein. The profile shows roughly 1,800,000 distinct CDR3 sequences, 49% of them singletons. Source material: blood. These receptors all come from a woman in her 40s in good health. CDR3s include the opening cysteine and the closing phenylalanine or tryptophan. A D gene is named only where the DNA matches it firmly. Size is omitted from some rows. Given values are once, few, many or a class for expanded clones.

d_call: .; j_call: TRBJ2-5; clone_size: few; cdr3_length: 15; v_call: TRBV3-1; cdr3_aa: CASSRAGPKYGTQYF; cdr3_nt: TGTGCCAGCAGCCGCGCCGGGCCTAAATATGGGACCCAGTACTTC
d_call: .; j_call: TRBJ2-1; clone_size: few; cdr3_length: 12; v_call: TRBV6-2/TRBV6-3; cdr3_aa: CASSYIGGEQFF; cdr3_nt: TGTGCCAGCAGTTACATTGGGGGTGAGCAGTTCTTC
d_call: TRBD2; j_call: TRBJ2-5; clone_size: few; cdr3_length: 11; v_call: TRBV28; cdr3_aa: CASTDRGAQYF; cdr3_nt: TGTGCCAGCACAGACCGGGGGGCCCAGTACTTC
d_call: .; j_call: TRBJ2-3; clone_size: .; cdr3_length: 14; v_call: TRBV6-2/TRBV6-3; cdr3_aa: CASRPSGVTDTQYF; cdr3_nt: TGTGCCAGCAGACCTTCGGGAGTCACAGATACGCAGTATTTT
d_call: .; j_call: TRBJ2-4; clone_size: .; cdr3_length: 13; v_call: TRBV12-3/TRBV12-4; cdr3_aa: CASSLQGSNIQYF; cdr3_nt: TGTGCCAGCAGTTTACAGGGGTCGAACATTCAGTACTTC
d_call: TRBD2; j_call: TRBJ2-7; clone_size: .; cdr3_length: 14; v_call: TRBV11-1; cdr3_aa: CASSLTSGVFEQYF; cdr3_nt: TGTGCCAGCAGCTTAACTAGCGGGGTTTTCGAGCAGTACTTC
d_call: .; j_call: TRBJ2-6; clone_size: .; cdr3_length: 14; v_call: TRBV20-1; cdr3_aa: CSARSGPGANVLTF; cdr3_nt: TGCAGTGCTAGGAGCGGGCCTGGGGCCAACGTCCTGACTTTC
d_call: .; j_call: TRBJ1-5; clone_size: few; cdr3_length: 15; v_call: TRBV7-2; cdr3_aa: CASSLTSLSNQPQHF; cdr3_nt: TGTGCCAGCAGCTTAACTAGTTTGAGCAATCAGCCCCAGCATTTT
d_call: .; j_call: TRBJ2-5; clone_size: few; cdr3_length: 13; v_call: TRBV5-5; cdr3_aa: CASSLQYQETQYF; cdr3_nt: TGTGCCAGCAGCTTACAGTATCAAGAGACCCAGTACTTC
d_call: .; j_call: TRBJ2-5; clone_size: .; cdr3_length: 12; v_call: TRBV6-5; cdr3_aa: CASSSAGKTQYF; cdr3_nt: TGTGCCAGCAGTTCCGCCGGGAAGACCCAGTACTTC
d_call: .; j_call: TRBJ2-7; clone_size: once; cdr3_length: 15; v_call: TRBV20-1; cdr3_aa: CSARDLRGGAYEQYF; cdr3_nt: TGCAGTGCTAGGGATCTAAGGGGGGGGGCATACGAGCAGTACTTC
d_call: TRBD1; j_call: TRBJ2-1; clone_size: few; cdr3_length: 14; v_call: TRBV7-8; cdr3_aa: CASSIQGRFGEQFF; cdr3_nt: TGTGCCAGCAGTATACAGGGGCGGTTCGGTGAGCAGTTCTTC
d_call: .; j_call: TRBJ1-5; clone_size: .; cdr3_length: 16; v_call: TRBV7-2; cdr3_aa: CASSLVSVTVNQPQHF; cdr3_nt: TGTGCCAGCAGCTTAGTGTCCGTAACAGTCAATCAGCCCCAGCATTTT
d_call: TRBD2; j_call: TRBJ2-2; clone_size: .; cdr3_length: 14; v_call: TRBV20-1; cdr3_aa: CSAWTSVNTGELFF; cdr3_nt: TGCAGTGCTTGGACTAGCGTGAACACCGGGGAGCTGTTTTTT
d_call: .; j_call: TRBJ1-2; clone_size: .; cdr3_length: 14; v_call: TRBV12-3/TRBV12-4; cdr3_aa: CASIPRGANYGYTF; cdr3_nt: TGTGCCAGCATCCCACGGGGGGCAAACTATGGCTACACCTTC
d_call: .; j_call: TRBJ1-2; clone_size: few; cdr3_length: 14; v_call: TRBV4-2; cdr3_aa: CASSQGWGSYGYTF; cdr3_nt: TGTGCCAGCAGCCAAGGGTGGGGCTCCTATGGCTACACCTTC
d_call: TRBD1; j_call: TRBJ2-1; clone_size: .; cdr3_length: 14; v_call: TRBV6-6; cdr3_aa: CASISAGGYNEQFF; cdr3_nt: TGTGCCAGCATTAGCGCAGGGGGCTACAATGAGCAGTTCTTC
d_call: .; j_call: TRBJ2-7; clone_size: .; cdr3_length: 15; v_call: TRBV6-5; cdr3_aa: CASSYQGILQAEQYF; cdr3_nt: TGTGCCAGCAGTTATCAAGGCATCCTTCAAGCGGAGCAGTACTTC
d_call: .; j_call: TRBJ2-5; clone_size: .; cdr3_length: 14; v_call: TRBV3-1; cdr3_aa: CASKDSGPQETQYF; cdr3_nt: TGTGCCAGCAAGGACTCGGGCCCCCAAGAGACCCAGTACTTC
d_call: .; j_call: TRBJ2-3; clone_size: .; cdr3_length: 16; v_call: TRBV9; cdr3_aa: CASSRRQSFPPDTQYF; cdr3_nt: TGTGCCAGCAGCCGTCGACAGTCCTTTCCCCCAGATACGCAGTATTTT
d_call: .; j_call: TRBJ1-5; clone_size: once; cdr3_length: 13; v_call: TRBV6-2/TRBV6-3; cdr3_aa: CASRTSPRQPQHF; cdr3_nt: TGTGCCAGCCGGACTTCTCCGAGACAGCCCCAGCATTTT
d_call: .; j_call: TRBJ1-4; clone_size: .; cdr3_length: 16; v_call: TRBV25-1; cdr3_aa: CASSSKGTGFGSKLFF; cdr3_nt: TGTGCCAGCAGCTCAAAGGGTACAGGGTTTGGTTCGAAACTGTTTTTT
d_call: .; j_call: TRBJ2-1; clone_size: few; cdr3_length: 13; v_call: TRBV27; cdr3_aa: CAIPRDASNEQFF; cdr3_nt: TGTGCCATCCCCCGAGATGCCTCGAATGAGCAGTTCTTC
d_call: .; j_call: TRBJ1-4; clone_size: .; cdr3_length: 15; v_call: TRBV28; cdr3_aa: CASMGGSATNEKLFF; cdr3_nt: TGTGCCAGCATGGGGGGGAGTGCAACTAATGAAAAACTGTTTTTT
d_call: .; j_call: TRBJ2-3; clone_size: once; cdr3_length: 12; v_call: TRBV6-2/TRBV6-3; cdr3_aa: CASNFGTDTQYF; cdr3_nt: TGTGCCAGCAACTTCGGGACAGATACGCAGTATTTT
d_call: TRBD1; j_call: TRBJ2-6; clone_size: many; cdr3_length: 16; v_call: TRBV5-4; cdr3_aa: CASSFTGGSGANVLTF; cdr3_nt: TGTGCCAGCAGCTTTACAGGGGGCTCTGGGGCCAACGTCCTGACTTTC
d_call: .; j_call: TRBJ1-2; clone_size: .; cdr3_length: 14; v_call: TRBV12-3/TRBV12-4; cdr3_aa: CASSYQVSNYGYTF; cdr3_nt: TGTGCCAGCAGTTACCAGGTATCCAACTATGGCTACACCTTC
d_call: .; j_call: TRBJ1-6; clone_size: few; cdr3_length: 16; v_call: TRBV6-2/TRBV6-3; cdr3_aa: CASRDAGTGYNSPLHF; cdr3_nt: TGTGCCAGCAGAGACGCTGGGACCGGCTATAATTCACCCCTCCACTTT
d_call: .; j_call: TRBJ2-4; clone_size: .; cdr3_length: 15; v_call: TRBV7-2; cdr3_aa: CASSLVAHSKNIQYF; cdr3_nt: TGTGCCAGCAGCTTAGTGGCACACTCCAAAAACATTCAGTACTTC
d_call: .; j_call: TRBJ1-1; clone_size: .; cdr3_length: 16; v_call: TRBV7-2; cdr3_aa: CASSLAFGEMNTEAFF; cdr3_nt: TGTGCCAGCAGCTTAGCTTTCGGAGAAATGAACACTGAAGCTTTCTTT
d_call: .; j_call: TRBJ1-4; clone_size: .; cdr3_length: 16; v_call: TRBV28; cdr3_aa: CASSPQSRVANEKLFF; cdr3_nt: TGTGCCAGCAGTCCGCAGTCTCGAGTGGCTAATGAAAAACTGTTTTTT
d_call: .; j_call: TRBJ2-7; clone_size: .; cdr3_length: 11; v_call: TRBV5-1; cdr3_aa: CASRTDHEQYF; cdr3_nt: TGCGCCAGCAGGACTGACCACGAGCAGTACTTC
d_call: TRBD1; j_call: TRBJ2-6; clone_size: .; cdr3_length: 18; v_call: TRBV5-1; cdr3_aa: CASSQIGTETSGANVLTF; cdr3_nt: TGCGCCAGCAGTCAGATAGGGACAGAAACTTCTGGGGCCAACGTCCTGACTTTC
d_call: TRBD2; j_call: TRBJ2-5; clone_size: .; cdr3_length: 16; v_call: TRBV20-1; cdr3_aa: CSARDPLAGVYNEQYF; cdr3_nt: TGCAGTGCTAGAGACCCCCTAGCGGGGGTTTACAATGAGCAGTACTTC
d_call: .; j_call: TRBJ2-3; clone_size: once; cdr3_length: 16; v_call: TRBV12-3/TRBV12-4; cdr3_aa: CASSWPTALSTDTQYF; cdr3_nt: TGTGCCAGCAGTTGGCCCACGGCTCTTAGCACAGATACGCAGTATTTT
d_call: .; j_call: TRBJ2-7; clone_size: few; cdr3_length: 12; v_call: TRBV5-8; cdr3_aa: CASSSTRNEQYF; cdr3_nt: TGTGCCAGCAGCTCTACACGCAACGAGCAGTACTTC
d_call: .; j_call: TRBJ1-6; clone_size: few; cdr3_length: 13; v_call: TRBV4-3; cdr3_aa: CASSQDPPSPLHF; cdr3_nt: TGCGCCAGCAGCCAAGATCCCCCATCACCCCTCCACTTT
d_call: TRBD1; j_call: TRBJ1-6; clone_size: .; cdr3_length: 17; v_call: TRBV4-3; cdr3_aa: CASSQDKEGGLVSPLHF; cdr3_nt: TGCGCCAGCAGCCAAGATAAGGAAGGGGGCTTGGTTTCACCCCTCCACTTT
d_call: .; j_call: TRBJ1-2; clone_size: .; cdr3_length: 15; v_call: TRBV20-1; cdr3_aa: CSARGGGGTNYGYTF; cdr3_nt: TGCAGTGCTAGAGGAGGCGGGGGGACTAACTATGGCTACACCTTC
d_call: TRBD2; j_call: TRBJ2-7; clone_size: .; cdr3_length: 13; v_call: TRBV20-1; cdr3_aa: CSATSGLKIAQYF; cdr3_nt: TGCAGTGCCACTAGCGGGCTAAAGATAGCCCAGTACTTC
d_call: TRBD1; j_call: TRBJ2-5; clone_size: few; cdr3_length: 15; v_call: TRBV6-1; cdr3_aa: CASRIDRGGSETQYF; cdr3_nt: TGTGCCAGCAGAATTGACAGGGGAGGTTCTGAGACCCAGTACTTC
d_call: TRBD2; j_call: TRBJ2-4; clone_size: .; cdr3_length: 15; v_call: TRBV28; cdr3_aa: CASSWEGWTKNIQYF; cdr3_nt: TGTGCCAGCAGTTGGGAGGGTTGGACCAAAAACATTCAGTACTTC
d_call: TRBD1; j_call: TRBJ1-2; clone_size: .; cdr3_length: 17; v_call: TRBV6-1; cdr3_aa: CASSEWGQGGLYYGYTF; cdr3_nt: TGTGCCAGCAGTGAATGGGGACAGGGTGGCCTATACTATGGCTACACCTTC
d_call: .; j_call: TRBJ1-5; clone_size: .; cdr3_length: 15; v_call: TRBV4-3; cdr3_aa: CASSQGVGFNQPQHF; cdr3_nt: TGCGCCAGCAGCCAAGGTGTAGGATTCAATCAGCCCCAGCATTTT
d_call: .; j_call: TRBJ1-2; clone_size: .; cdr3_length: 13; v_call: TRBV7-2; cdr3_aa: CASSLARDRGYTF; cdr3_nt: TGTGCCAGCAGCTTAGCCAGGGATCGGGGCTACACCTTC
d_call: TRBD1; j_call: TRBJ1-2; clone_size: .; cdr3_length: 15; v_call: TRBV20-1; cdr3_aa: CSAPSLGQGDYGYTF; cdr3_nt: TGCAGTGCTCCTTCTCTCGGGCAGGGGGACTATGGCTACACCTTC
d_call: TRBD1; j_call: TRBJ1-5; clone_size: once; cdr3_length: 16; v_call: TRBV18; cdr3_aa: CASSLGQGAFQQPQHF; cdr3_nt: TGTGCCAGCTCACTGGGACAGGGGGCTTTTCAACAGCCCCAGCATTTT
d_call: .; j_call: TRBJ1-1; clone_size: .; cdr3_length: 12; v_call: TRBV28; cdr3_aa: CASKELRGEAFF; cdr3_nt: TGTGCCAGCAAGGAGCTAAGGGGGGAAGCTTTCTTT
d_call: .; j_call: TRBJ2-5; clone_size: few; cdr3_length: 13; v_call: TRBV10-2; cdr3_aa: CASSERGGETQYF; cdr3_nt: TGCGCCAGCAGTGAACGGGGCGGGGAGACCCAGTACTTC
d_call: .; j_call: TRBJ2-5; clone_size: .; cdr3_length: 10; v_call: TRBV25-1; cdr3_aa: CASSEYRWYF; cdr3_nt: TGTGCCAGCAGTGAATATCGGTGGTACTTC
d_call: .; j_call: TRBJ2-7; clone_size: few; cdr3_length: 16; v_call: TRBV20-1; cdr3_aa: CSARNARGESRYEQYF; cdr3_nt: TGCAGTGCTAGGAACGCGAGGGGCGAGTCCCGCTACGAGCAGTACTTC
d_call: .; j_call: TRBJ2-3; clone_size: .; cdr3_length: 15; v_call: TRBV29-1; cdr3_aa: CSVETVKSSTDTQYF; cdr3_nt: TGCAGCGTTGAGACAGTGAAATCTAGCACAGATACGCAGTATTTT
d_call: .; j_call: TRBJ1-2; clone_size: .; cdr3_length: 15; v_call: TRBV7-8; cdr3_aa: CASSLGGQGGNGYTF; cdr3_nt: TGTGCCAGCAGCTTAGGGGGCCAGGGTGGCAATGGCTACACCTTC
d_call: TRBD2; j_call: TRBJ2-5; clone_size: .; cdr3_length: 13; v_call: TRBV9; cdr3_aa: CASSVAGLATQYF; cdr3_nt: TGTGCCAGCAGCGTTGCTGGACTAGCCACCCAGTACTTC
d_call: .; j_call: TRBJ1-5; clone_size: .; cdr3_length: 13; v_call: TRBV27; cdr3_aa: CASSFRKNQPQHF; cdr3_nt: TGTGCCAGCAGTTTTAGGAAGAATCAGCCCCAGCATTTT
d_call: .; j_call: TRBJ2-5; clone_size: .; cdr3_length: 14; v_call: TRBV5-1; cdr3_aa: CASSRGTEGETQYF; cdr3_nt: TGCGCCAGCAGCCGCGGGACAGAGGGAGAGACCCAGTACTTC
d_call: .; j_call: TRBJ1-5; clone_size: once; cdr3_length: 16; v_call: TRBV14; cdr3_aa: CASSQARGHSNQPQHF; cdr3_nt: TGTGCCAGCAGCCAAGCCCGAGGGCATAGCAATCAGCCCCAGCATTTT
d_call: .; j_call: TRBJ2-5; clone_size: .; cdr3_length: 13; v_call: TRBV19; cdr3_aa: CASRPPAQETQYF; cdr3_nt: TGTGCCAGTAGACCGCCAGCCCAAGAGACCCAGTACTTC
d_call: .; j_call: TRBJ1-1; clone_size: .; cdr3_length: 15; v_call: TRBV7-3; cdr3_aa: CASSLLVQVTTEAFF; cdr3_nt: TGTGCCAGCAGCCTACTGGTACAGGTGACCACTGAAGCTTTCTTT
d_call: .; j_call: TRBJ2-1; clone_size: few; cdr3_length: 13; v_call: TRBV11-3; cdr3_aa: CASSHRPGNEQFF; cdr3_nt: TGTGCCAGCAGCCATCGACCGGGGAATGAGCAGTTCTTC